A selection of T cell receptor beta chains follows, all from one sample in a study of blood T cells in healthy people across ages. TCRdb analysed the 5' RACE reads with MiXCR anew, one entry per CDR3 protein. The table has 1.5 million to 1.8 million distinct CDR3 sequences, approximately 39% seen once. The sequencing sample was made of blood. Receptor source: a woman under 30 in good health. The CDR3 runs from the conserved cysteine through the conserved F or W. A D gene is named only where the DNA matches it firmly. The size of a clone is reported for some rows only, either as once, few or many, or as a class for expanded clones.

TRBJ1-1,.,.,TRBV2,TGTGCCAGCAGTGACTCGAGGGCCGGGACTGAAGCTTTCTTT,CASSDSRAGTEAFF
TRBJ1-1,few,TRBD1,TRBV20-1,TGCAGTGCTGGCCGGACAGGGTTTGAAGCTTTCTTT,CSAGRTGFEAFF
TRBJ2-1,few,TRBD2,TRBV4-3,TGCGCCAGCAGCCAACAACTAGCGGGCACATATAATGAGCAGTTCTTC,CASSQQLAGTYNEQFF
TRBJ1-1,.,.,TRBV27,TGTGCCAGCACTCCCAATACCATGAACACTGAAGCTTTCTTT,CASTPNTMNTEAFF
TRBJ1-5,.,.,TRBV4-1,TGCGCCAGCAGCCAAGCGGGTAGTGATAGCAATCAGCCCCAGCATTTT,CASSQAGSDSNQPQHF
TRBJ2-1,few,TRBD1,TRBV25-1,TGTGCCAGCAGTGATCCACAGGGGGCCCACAATGAGCAGTTCTTC,CASSDPQGAHNEQFF
TRBJ2-5,many,.,TRBV20-1,TGCAGTGCTAGACCAGGGATGGAGACCCAGTACTTC,CSARPGMETQYF
TRBJ2-7,.,.,TRBV6-1,TGTGCCAGCTGTCAGGACAGAGTAGTTTTCGAGCAGTACTTC,CASCQDRVVFEQYF
TRBJ2-5,few,TRBD2,TRBV7-2,TGTGCCAGCAGCTTAGTGTCAGTAGCGGGGAGCCAAGAGACCCAGTACTTC,CASSLVSVAGSQETQYF
TRBJ1-2,.,.,TRBV7-2,TGTGCCAGCAGCCAAGATCGTGGGAGGGTGGAGCACTATGGCTACACCTTC,CASSQDRGRVEHYGYTF
TRBJ1-3,.,.,TRBV7-2,TGTGCCAGCAGCTTAGGACAGTGGCCTGGAAACACCATATATTTT,CASSLGQWPGNTIYF
TRBJ1-2,.,TRBD1,TRBV9,TGTGCCAGCAGCGTAGAACAGGGACAGCTCTATGGCTACACCTTC,CASSVEQGQLYGYTF
TRBJ2-3,.,.,TRBV7-9,TGTGCCAGCAGCTTGAGTGGACAGCGCACAGATACGCAGTATTTT,CASSLSGQRTDTQYF
TRBJ2-3,.,TRBD1,TRBV5-1,TGCGCCAGCAGCTTATGGGACAGGGATAGGGATACGCAGTATTTT,CASSLWDRDRDTQYF
TRBJ2-2,.,.,TRBV6-5,TGTGCCAGCTCACGGGGAGTGGGCACCGGGGAGCTGTTTTTT,CASSRGVGTGELFF
TRBJ2-7,.,TRBD2,TRBV20-1,TGCAGTGCTAAAGCGGGAGGGGACTCCTACGAGCAGTACTTC,CSAKAGGDSYEQYF
TRBJ2-1,.,TRBD2,TRBV9,TGTGCCAGCAGCGTAGGGGGTAGCGGGAGTAGTGATGAGCAGTTCTTC,CASSVGGSGSSDEQFF
TRBJ1-2,few,.,TRBV5-5,TGTGCCAGCAGCTTGTATGGGACTAACTATGGCTACACCTTC,CASSLYGTNYGYTF
TRBJ2-7,.,.,TRBV7-2,TGTGCCAGCAGCGTACAACTGAACTCCTACGAGCAGTACTTC,CASSVQLNSYEQYF
TRBJ2-3,.,.,TRBV5-1,TGCGCCAGCAGCTTGGACCGGCGGCTAGGTACAGATACGCAGTATTTT,CASSLDRRLGTDTQYF
TRBJ1-5,.,TRBD1,TRBV24-1,TGTGCCACCAGTGATTTCAGGGGGCTAGGGACGCATTTT,CATSDFRGLGTHF
TRBJ1-2,.,.,TRBV19,TGTGCCAGTAGTATTGGGTGGATGGCCGGCTACACCTTC,CASSIGWMAGYTF
TRBJ2-3,.,TRBD2,TRBV28,TGTGCCAGCAGTCACTTAGCGGGAGGAGGCACAGATACGCAGTATTTT,CASSHLAGGGTDTQYF
TRBJ2-1,.,.,TRBV20-1,TGCAGTGCACCTAACAGGGCACACTCTCGCAATGAGCAGTTCTTC,CSAPNRAHSRNEQFF
TRBJ1-1,.,.,TRBV7-2,TGTGCCAGCAGCTTAGCTTTCACTGAAGCTTTCTTT,CASSLAFTEAFF
TRBJ2-2,.,.,TRBV27,TGTGCCAGCAGTTTAGGCGGGATCGTATTGTTTTTT,CASSLGGIVLFF
TRBJ2-5,once,.,TRBV25-1,TGTGCCAGCAGTGAAAGCGTCCCAAAACGGGAGACCCAGTACTTC,CASSESVPKRETQYF
TRBJ1-5,.,TRBD1,TRBV20-1,TGCAGTGTCCCACAGGGGGGGAATCAGCCCCAGCATTTT,CSVPQGGNQPQHF
TRBJ1-1,.,.,TRBV20-1,TGCAGTGCCCTCCCCGTGGTGAACACTGAAGCTTTCTTT,CSALPVVNTEAFF
TRBJ2-1,.,TRBD2,TRBV4-2,TGTGCCAGCAGCCAAGTTAGCGGGAGTGTACGTGAACAGTTCTTC,CASSQVSGSVREQFF